This is a list of T cell receptor beta chains from one sample in a study of control samples from healthy donors and cancer patients. The repertoire was sequenced with immunoSEQ multiplex PCR; TCRdb's copy has only in-frame clones and lacks some. The table lists about 180,000 clones, approximately 94% of them singletons, with 1.4% in the top ten. The specimen was blood. The receptors come from a man younger than 45 in good health. CDR3s include the opening cysteine and the closing phenylalanine or tryptophan. The order of the fields is J gene, V gene, clone size, D gene, CDR3 protein, CDR3 DNA. D genes are given only for firm matches. Part of the rows lack a size; the others show once, few, many or a class for expanded clones.

TRBJ1-2 | TRBV7-2 | NA | NA | CASSFQVSSNYGYTF | TGTGCCAGCAGCTTTCAGGTCAGCTCAAACTATGGCTACACCTTC
TRBJ2-7 | TRBV7-2 | NA | TRBD2 | CASSLSAGLPYEQYF | TGTGCCAGCAGCTTATCAGCGGGGCTCCCCTACGAGCAGTACTTC
TRBJ1-2 | TRBV19 | NA | NA | CASTEGLGYTF | TGTGCCAGTACCGAAGGGCTTGGCTACACCTTC
TRBJ1-1 | TRBV29-1 | NA | NA | CSVAGPRGSDTEAFF | TGCAGCGTTGCCGGTCCCCGGGGGTCGGACACTGAAGCTTTCTTT
TRBJ2-2 | TRBV7-9 | NA | TRBD2 | CASNPGGGTGELFF | TGTGCCAGCAACCCGGGAGGTGGCACCGGGGAGCTGTTTTTT
TRBJ1-3 | TRBV3-1/TRBV3-2 | NA | NA | CASSQRNRPGASGNTIYF | TGTGCCAGCAGCCAACGAAACAGGCCTGGGGCCTCTGGAAACACCATATATTTT
TRBJ2-7 | TRBV21-1 | NA | NA | CASSKGRTGDNEQYF | TGTGCCAGCAGCAAAGGCCGGACAGGGGACAACGAGCAGTACTTC
TRBJ2-5 | TRBV27 | NA | NA | CASSLGGGETQYF | TGTGCCAGCAGTTTGGGTGGAGGCGAGACCCAGTACTTC
TRBJ1-2 | TRBV21-1 | NA | NA | CASSKGSGQPLKGGSMGYTF | TGTGCCAGCAGCAAAGGTTCGGGACAGCCCTTGAAAGGTGGTTCTATGGGCTACACCTTC
TRBJ1-4 | TRBV9 | NA | TRBD1 | CASSVAGQGFTTNEKLFF | TGTGCCAGCAGCGTAGCGGGACAGGGATTTACAACTAATGAAAAACTGTTTTTT
TRBJ1-1 | TRBV5-6 | many | NA | CASSPKDKRGNTEAFF | TGTGCCAGCAGCCCAAAAGACAAAAGGGGGAACACTGAAGCTTTCTTT
TRBJ1-5 | TRBV10-3 | NA | TRBD1 | CAISEGQGHQPQHF | TGTGCCATCAGTGAGGGACAGGGACATCAGCCCCAGCATTTT
TRBJ1-2 | TRBV4-1 | once | NA | CASSQEGWTANYGYTF | TGCGCCAGCAGCCAAGAGGGATGGACAGCTAACTATGGCTACACCTTC
TRBJ1-6 | TRBV6-2/TRBV6-3 | NA | NA | CASSYHRADNSPLHF | TGTGCCAGCAGTTACCACAGGGCGGATAATTCACCCCTCCACTTT
TRBJ2-7 | TRBV5-6 | NA | TRBD1 | CASSKTGPHEQYF | TGTGCCAGCAGCAAGACAGGGCCCCACGAGCAGTACTTC
TRBJ1-3 | TRBV7-9 | NA | NA | CASSPGTSAGNTIYF | TGTGCCAGCAGCCCCGGGACGTCTGCTGGAAACACCATATATTTT
TRBJ1-6 | TRBV7-2 | NA | NA | CASSLQGNSYNSPLHF | TGTGCCAGCAGTCTACAGGGTAACTCCTATAATTCACCCCTCCACTTT
TRBJ2-6 | TRBV6-1 | few | TRBD2 | CASSEGGGRAAGANVLTF | TGTGCCAGCAGTGAAGGGGGCGGGAGGGCCGCTGGGGCCAACGTCCTGACTTTC
TRBJ1-1 | TRBV24-1 | few | NA | CATSDSGTLVAFF | TGTGCCACCAGTGACTCCGGGACATTGGTAGCTTTCTTT
TRBJ2-7 | TRBV4-1 | NA | TRBD1 | CASSQDGTGGLDEQYF | TGCGCCAGCAGCCAAGACGGAACAGGGGGCTTGGACGAGCAGTACTTC
TRBJ2-1 | TRBV3-1/TRBV3-2 | NA | NA | CASSQAGIRQFF | TGTGCCAGCAGCCAAGCCGGTATCCGGCAGTTCTTC
TRBJ2-1 | TRBV18 | NA | NA | CASSPMIREQFF | TGTGCCAGCTCACCAATGATCCGAGAGCAGTTCTTC
TRBJ2-5 | TRBV3-1/TRBV3-2 | NA | NA | CASSQDRRGETQYF | TGTGCCAGCAGCCAAGATAGGAGGGGAGAGACCCAGTACTTC
TRBJ2-1 | TRBV9 | NA | NA | CASSVELTNEQFF | TGTGCCAGCAGCGTAGAACTAACAAATGAGCAGTTCTTC
TRBJ1-2 | TRBV30 | NA | NA | CAWSDTFYGYTF | TGTGCCTGGAGTGACACGTTCTATGGCTACACCTTC
TRBJ1-2 | TRBV6-5 | NA | NA | CASSPRLGVYTF | TGTGCCAGCAGTCCTCGCTTGGGAGTCTACACCTTC
TRBJ1-3 | TRBV19 | NA | NA | CASLGVSSGNTIYF | TGTGCCAGTCTGGGAGTTAGCTCTGGAAACACCATATATTTT